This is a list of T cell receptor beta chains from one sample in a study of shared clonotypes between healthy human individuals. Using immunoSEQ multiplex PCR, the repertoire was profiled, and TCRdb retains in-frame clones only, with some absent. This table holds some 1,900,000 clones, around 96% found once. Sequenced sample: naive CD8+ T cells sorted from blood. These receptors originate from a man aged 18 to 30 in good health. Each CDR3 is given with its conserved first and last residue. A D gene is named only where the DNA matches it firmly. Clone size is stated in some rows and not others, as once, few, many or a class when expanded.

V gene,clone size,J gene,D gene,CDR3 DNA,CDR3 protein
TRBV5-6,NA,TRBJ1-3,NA,TGTGCCAGCAGCTTCGATGGACAGCGAGATTCTGGAAACACCATATATTTT,CASSFDGQRDSGNTIYF
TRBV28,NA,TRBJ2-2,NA,TGTGCCAGCAGAATACAGGGCGGCGGCGGGGAGCTGTTTTTT,CASRIQGGGGELFF
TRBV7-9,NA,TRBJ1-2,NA,TGTGCCAGCAGCCCAGGGACATCGCCTCTCTATGGCTACACCTTC,CASSPGTSPLYGYTF
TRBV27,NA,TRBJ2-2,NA,TGTGCCAGCACTCACCCCGAGGGGTCCGGGGAGCTGTTTTTT,CASTHPEGSGELFF
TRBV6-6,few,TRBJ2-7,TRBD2,TGTGCCAGCAGTATGGGACTAGCGGTAACCTACGAGCAGTACTTC,CASSMGLAVTYEQYF
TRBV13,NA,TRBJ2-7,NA,TGTGCCAGCAGCTTAGTAGCAGCAGGTGGCTCCTACGAGCAGTACTTC,CASSLVAAGGSYEQYF
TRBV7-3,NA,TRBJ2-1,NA,TGTGCCAGCAGCTCTGACGGCTACAATGAGCAGTTCTTC,CASSSDGYNEQFF
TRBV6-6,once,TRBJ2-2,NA,TGTGCCAGCAGTTATGAGAGGGTTGCCGGGGAGCTGTTTTTT,CASSYERVAGELFF
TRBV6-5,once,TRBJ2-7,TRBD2,TGTGCCAGCAGTTACTCCATTGGCGGGAGCCACGAGCAGTACTTC,CASSYSIGGSHEQYF
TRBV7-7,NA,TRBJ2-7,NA,TGTGCTAGCAGCTTAGGTACCGGGACGGGGTCCTACGAGCAGTACTTC,CASSLGTGTGSYEQYF
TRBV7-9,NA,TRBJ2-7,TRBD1,TGTGCCAGCACCTACAGGGACAGACCGTACGAGCAGTACTTC,CASTYRDRPYEQYF
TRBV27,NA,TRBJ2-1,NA,TGTGCCAGCGCCGACAGGAGCCCCTACAATGAGCAGTTCTTC,CASADRSPYNEQFF
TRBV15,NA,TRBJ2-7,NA,TGTGCCACCAGCAGAGACCCCCTCGCCGGCGAGCAGTACTTC,CATSRDPLAGEQYF
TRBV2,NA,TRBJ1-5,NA,TGTGCCAGTGAAGACAGTAGCAATCAGCCCCAGCATTTT,CASEDSSNQPQHF
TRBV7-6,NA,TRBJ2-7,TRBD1,TGTGCCAGCAGCTTAGGGGGGGGACAGGGCTCCTACGAGCAGTACTTC,CASSLGGGQGSYEQYF
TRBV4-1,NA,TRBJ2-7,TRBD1,TGCGCCAGCAGCCAAATTCTGACAGGGACCTACGAGCAGTACTTC,CASSQILTGTYEQYF
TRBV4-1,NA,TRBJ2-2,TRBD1,TGCGCCAGCAGCCAAGGATTGCAGGGGGCTACCGGGGAGCTGTTTTTT,CASSQGLQGATGELFF
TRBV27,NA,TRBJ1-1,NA,TGTGCCAGCAGTTTAGTGGGGTTAATGAACACTGAAGCTTTCTTT,CASSLVGLMNTEAFF
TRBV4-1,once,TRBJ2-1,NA,TGCGCCAGCAGCCAAGAGGCACAGTACAATGAGCAGTTCTTC,CASSQEAQYNEQFF
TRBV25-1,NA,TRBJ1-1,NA,TGTGCCAGCAGTCCAGAAATAGCGGGACCTGAAGCTTTCTTT,CASSPEIAGPEAFF
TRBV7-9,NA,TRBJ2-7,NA,TGTGCCAGCAGCCGCCCAGCGGGCCACCCCGCGGGCTACGAGCAGTACTTC,CASSRPAGHPAGYEQYF
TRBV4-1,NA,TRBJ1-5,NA,TGCGCCAGCAGCCAGGCGTGGGGGGGCGGCAATCAGCCCCAGCATTTT,CASSQAWGGGNQPQHF
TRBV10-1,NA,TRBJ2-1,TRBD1,TGCGCCAGCAGTGATACAGGGGACTCCTACAATGAGCAGTTCTTC,CASSDTGDSYNEQFF
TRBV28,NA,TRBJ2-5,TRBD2,TGTGCCAGCAGTTTTGGACTAGCGGGTGGAGAGACCCAGTACTTC,CASSFGLAGGETQYF
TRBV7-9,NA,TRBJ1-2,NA,TGTGCCAGCAGCTTAGTGATCGCCGGGGCTAACTATGGCTACACCTTC,CASSLVIAGANYGYTF
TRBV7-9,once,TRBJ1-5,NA,TGTGCCAGCAGCTTAGGGCAGGGAGAACAGCCCCAGCATTTT,CASSLGQGEQPQHF
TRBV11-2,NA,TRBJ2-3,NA,TGTGCCAGCAGCTTAGGAGTGGTGCAATATTTT,CASSLGVVQYF